This is a list of T cell receptor beta chains from one sample in a study of T cells in Graves' hyperthyroidism and ophthalmopathy. TCRdb recomputed calls from the multiplex PCR reads with MiXCR, one row per CDR3 protein. This repertoire shows hundreds of thousands of distinct CDR3 sequences, 15% to 18% found once; its top ten account for 14%. Sequencing was carried out using blood. These receptors all come from a woman aged 18 to 35 with Graves' hyperthyroidism. Both conserved end residues are part of each CDR3. A D gene is named only where the DNA matches it firmly. Clone size is stated in some rows and not others, as once, few, many or a class when expanded.

-,TRBV2,TRBJ1-1,many,CASTTVLNTEAFF,TGTGCCAGCACGACAGTCCTGAACACTGAAGCTTTCTTT
-,TRBV11-2,TRBJ2-7,many,CASSFLAGGVGYEQYF,TGTGCCAGCAGCTTTTTAGCCGGAGGGGTAGGCTACGAGCAGTACTTC
-,TRBV5-1,TRBJ1-4,-,CASSLFSGDNEKLFF,TGCGCCAGCAGCTTGTTTTCCGGAGATAATGAAAAACTGTTTTTT
-,TRBV4-1,TRBJ1-2,-,CASSQTSGTAGDYTF,TGCGCCAGCAGCCAAACTTCCGGGACGGCGGGGGACTACACCTTC
-,TRBV4-1,TRBJ2-7,-,CASSQLLQGVYEQYF,TGCGCCAGCAGCCAACTCTTACAGGGAGTCTACGAGCAGTACTTC
-,TRBV15,TRBJ2-5,few,CATSREGLRGGTQYF,TGTGCCACCAGCAGAGAAGGGTTGCGGGGCGGGACCCAGTACTTC
TRBD2,TRBV9,TRBJ2-3,-,CASSERGYSTDTQYF,TGTGCCAGCAGCGAGCGGGGTTACAGCACAGATACGCAGTATTTT
-,TRBV10-3,TRBJ2-5,-,CAISVSGEETQYF,TGTGCCATCAGTGTCTCAGGGGAGGAGACCCAGTACTTC
-,TRBV18,TRBJ2-5,many,CASSPPGRGETQYF,TGTGCCAGCTCACCACCCGGCAGGGGTGAGACCCAGTACTTC
TRBD2,TRBV3-1,TRBJ2-2,many,CASSQGLAGDTGELFF,TGTGCCAGCAGCCAAGGCTTAGCGGGGGACACCGGGGAGCTGTTTTTT
TRBD1,TRBV6-5,TRBJ1-6,few,CASSYASLGQGQGLSPLHF,TGTGCCAGCAGTTACGCGTCACTGGGACAGGGACAGGGCCTTTCACCCCTCCACTTT
-,TRBV13,TRBJ2-2,few,CASSFFLAGVNTGELFF,TGTGCCAGCAGCTTCTTCCTGGCGGGCGTGAACACCGGGGAGCTGTTTTTT
-,TRBV7-9,TRBJ2-7,few,CASSFLWDGSYEQYF,TGTGCCAGCAGCTTCCTCTGGGACGGCTCCTACGAGCAGTACTTC
-,TRBV2,TRBJ1-1,many,CASADTLGETEAFF,TGTGCCAGCGCTGATACCTTGGGGGAAACTGAAGCTTTCTTT
-,TRBV20-1,TRBJ1-3,few,CSARERVGDTIYF,TGCAGTGCTAGGGAAAGGGTCGGGGACACCATATATTTT
-,TRBV24-1,TRBJ1-5,many,CATSSEGGRNQPQHF,TGTGCCACCAGTAGTGAAGGGGGTCGAAATCAGCCCCAGCATTTT
-,TRBV20-1,TRBJ2-7,-,CSAQGPPFSEQYF,TGCAGTGCCCAGGGGCCACCGTTCTCCGAGCAGTACTTC
-,TRBV28,TRBJ2-1,-,CASSTARGLPEQFF,TGTGCCAGCAGTACCGCCCGGGGGCTACCTGAGCAGTTCTTC
TRBD1,TRBV7-9,TRBJ2-3,many,CASSGGSGTGRYTQYF,TGTGCCAGCAGCGGCGGCTCCGGGACAGGGCGCTATACGCAGTATTTT
TRBD2,TRBV12-3/TRBV12-4,TRBJ2-1,many,CASSLVVGLAAGNEQFF,TGTGCCAGCAGTTTGGTGGTGGGGCTAGCGGCAGGAAATGAGCAGTTCTTC
-,TRBV14,TRBJ2-7,few,CASSQDSWRGRLIYEQYF,TGTGCCAGCAGCCAAGATTCCTGGCGGGGCAGACTAATCTACGAGCAGTACTTC
-,TRBV5-1,TRBJ2-7,few,CASSLDVGLYSYEQYF,TGCGCCAGCAGCTTGGATGTAGGGTTATACTCCTACGAGCAGTACTTC
TRBD1,TRBV10-2,TRBJ1-1,-,CASIRRGGDRGFPEAFF,TGCGCCAGCATAAGGAGAGGTGGGGACAGGGGCTTCCCTGAAGCTTTCTTT
-,TRBV7-9,TRBJ1-1,many,CASSNRQATNTEAFF,TGTGCCAGCAGCAACCGACAGGCGACGAACACTGAAGCTTTCTTT
-,TRBV12-3/TRBV12-4,TRBJ1-2,-,CASSRGTQPNYGYTF,TGTGCCAGCAGCCGCGGGACACAACCTAACTATGGCTACACCTTC
TRBD1,TRBV9,TRBJ2-2,few,CASSVRGLNTGELFF,TGTGCCAGCAGCGTCAGGGGGCTGAACACCGGGGAGCTGTTTTTT
-,TRBV12-3/TRBV12-4,TRBJ2-3,many,CASSFFPPGVGDTQYF,TGTGCCAGCTCCTTTTTCCCCCCCGGGGTCGGGGATACGCAGTATTTT
-,TRBV4-3,TRBJ1-2,few,CASSRGRYDGYTF,TGCGCCAGCAGCCGCGGACGGTACGATGGCTACACCTTC
-,TRBV18,TRBJ2-7,many,CASSLESATVYEQYF,TGTGCCAGCTCACTAGAGAGCGCGACTGTGTACGAGCAGTACTTC
-,TRBV12-3/TRBV12-4,TRBJ2-2,few,CASSSGQTGTGELFF,TGTGCCAGCAGCAGTGGACAGACAGGCACCGGGGAGCTGTTTTTT
-,TRBV11-2,TRBJ2-2,many,CASSLGAGNTGELFF,TGTGCCAGCAGCTTAGGGGCAGGGAACACCGGGGAGCTGTTTTTT
-,TRBV12-3/TRBV12-4,TRBJ2-1,few,CASSKGGAYNEQFF,TGTGCCAGCAGTAAGGGGGGGGCCTACAATGAGCAGTTCTTC
TRBD1,TRBV7-2,TRBJ1-4,few,CASSSRGPYEKLFF,TGTGCCAGCAGCTCCAGGGGGCCGTACGAAAAACTGTTTTTT
-,TRBV11-2,TRBJ1-5,-,CASSLASGSGNQPQHF,TGTGCCAGCAGCTTAGCTAGCGGGAGCGGCAATCAGCCCCAGCATTTT
TRBD2,TRBV7-9,TRBJ2-1,-,CASSQGLASNEQFF,TGTGCCAGCAGCCAGGGACTAGCTAGCAATGAGCAGTTCTTC
TRBD2,TRBV27,TRBJ2-7,-,CASSWPGLAGGPTYEQYF,TGTGCCAGCAGTTGGCCGGGACTAGCGGGAGGTCCCACCTACGAGCAGTACTTC
-,TRBV12-3/TRBV12-4,TRBJ2-3,-,CASSSEGSSGTDTQYF,TGTGCCAGCAGTTCCGAAGGGTCATCTGGGACAGATACGCAGTATTTT
TRBD1,TRBV24-1,TRBJ2-3,few,CATSVRDSNTDTQYF,TGTGCCACCAGTGTAAGGGACAGCAACACAGATACGCAGTATTTT
-,TRBV20-1,TRBJ1-1,-,CSALYPGMDTEAFF,TGCAGTGCCCTCTATCCAGGGATGGACACTGAAGCTTTCTTT
TRBD1,TRBV5-1,TRBJ1-5,few,CASSLTGVSGNNQPQHF,TGCGCCAGCAGCTTAACAGGGGTGAGCGGAAACAATCAGCCCCAGCATTTT
-,TRBV4-2,TRBJ1-2,-,CASSQDEGGLNYGYTF,TGTGCCAGCAGCCAAGATGAAGGAGGGCTAAACTATGGCTACACCTTC
TRBD1,TRBV7-3,TRBJ1-2,many,CASSNTGGNGYTF,TGTGCCAGCAGCAACACAGGGGGAAATGGCTACACCTTC
-,TRBV2,TRBJ2-7,many,CASSDPLRQRPYEQYF,TGTGCCAGCAGTGATCCGCTGCGGCAAAGACCCTACGAGCAGTACTTC
TRBD2,TRBV7-9,TRBJ2-1,-,CASSLVGRGRVDEQFF,TGTGCCAGCAGCCTAGTGGGTCGCGGGAGGGTCGATGAGCAGTTCTTC
TRBD2,TRBV27,TRBJ2-2,few,CASSSQIGASGSGELFF,TGTGCCAGCAGTTCCCAAATTGGGGCTAGCGGGTCAGGGGAGCTGTTTTTT